Given below is one T cell receptor (beta chain) in context. Its antigen is not known. A clone one base away is much larger, so this may be a read error. This sample is part of a study of metastatic and nonmetastatic thyroid tumors. Looking at the study overall: From malignant and benign thyroid patients, repertoires in blood and in tumor or nodule tissue were compared.

Every patient was untreated before thyroid surgery. Study results and limitations: The reported finding was significantly higher TCR beta diversity in malignant thyroid tumors relative to benign nodules, in blood and tumor.

V shed 3 bases and J shed 3 bases, with 12 bases lying between them. Per germline, CDR1 KGHSH and CDR2 LQKENI. This CDR3 region has 15 residues. In the authors' methods: The study built a papillary thyroid cancer distant-metastasis classifier from CDR3 differences across clinicopathological groups. TCRdb re-called the PCR reads via MiXCR. The V and J calls, along with clone size, are taken from TCRdb and not from the paper's own processing. The top ten hold roughly 10% of the sample, which has 75,000 to 100,000 clones, about an eighth seen once. The clonotype comes from a female donor with papillary thyroid cancer or a benign thyroid nodule (not recorded which). Some clones in this sample may be carry-over from other donors' samples. The chain links TRBV18 to TRBJ1-5; D remains unclear. The specimen sequenced was blood. The CDR3 loop reads CASSPSTVINQPQHF. The CDR3 nucleotides read TGTGCCAGCTCACCGAGTACTGTAATCAATCAGCCCCAGCATTTT. Using reference TRBV18 and TRBJ1-5 for the parts outside the CDR3, the full variable domain is NAGVMQNPRHLVRRRGQEARLRCSPMKGHSHVYWYRQLPEEGLKFMVYLQKENIIDESGMPKERFSAEFPKEGPSILRIQQVVRGDSAAYFCASSPSTVINQPQHFGDGTRLSIL.